Sequencing of this T cell receptor (beta chain) was carried out in a study of type 1 and type 2 diabetes patients. Donors had no other autoimmune disease or infection in four weeks. Germline CDR1 and CDR2: MNHNS and SASEGT. The CDR3 is made up of 12 amino acids. The V end was cut by 5 bases, the J end by 10 bases, with 14 bases between. This clonotype was observed once. The PCR template was genomic DNA. Multiplex PCR with 30 forward and 13 reverse primers amplified the TCR beta CDR3. TCRdb used MiXCR to reprocess the multiplex PCR reads, holding one entry per CDR3 protein. The sample holds fewer than 300,000 distinct CDR3 sequences, 40% to 50% seen once.

The receptor's source is a man aged 18 to 30 with type 2 diabetes. The chain combines TRBV6-1 with TRBJ1-1, with a weak D call TRBD1 (6 bases). The sequenced sample consisted of peripheral blood mononuclear cells (PBMCs). CDR3 sequence: CASSNREMGAFF. As DNA, the CDR3 is TGTGCCAGCAGTAACAGGGAGATGGGAGCTTTCTTT.